This passage covers 21 T cell receptor beta chains from one sample sequenced in a study of OX40 agonist ivuxolimab in advanced cancers. TCRdb keeps only in-frame clones here, not all; method: immunoSEQ multiplex PCR. The sample records approximately 47,000 clones, 80% to 90% being singletons. Sequenced material: CD4+ or CD8+ T cells sorted from blood, taken in a trial of the OX40 agonist ivuxolimab. Receptor source: an adult with an advanced solid tumor such as melanoma, head and neck, liver or kidney cancer.

The chain carries TRBV25-1 and TRBJ1-2; 9 bases match TRBD1. Trimming at V came to 3 bases and at J to 6 bases, leaving 5 bases not matched to a gene. This CDR3 is 14 amino acids long. The V gene's germline CDR1 is MGHDK and CDR2 SYGVNS. CDR3 protein: CASSEGTGWDGYTF. The CDR3 DNA reads TGTGCCAGCAGTGAGGGGACAGGGTGGGATGGCTACACCTTC.

This chain connects TRBV6-5 to TRBJ2-5, with a possible D match to TRBD1 (5 bases). V lost 5 bases and J lost 5, with 15 bases in between. Germline CDR1 reads MNHEY; CDR2 reads SVGAGI. The CDR3 runs 14 residues. The CDR3 loop reads CASSTRGLRETQYF. The CDR3 nucleotides read TGTGCCAGCAGTACAAGGGGATTACGGGAGACCCAGTACTTC.

This clone was recorded only once. The J gene is TRBJ1-1, the V gene TRBV19, with D hard to call. The CDR3 totals 14 residues. Germline loops: CDR1 LNHDA, CDR2 SQIVND (reference sequence). Trimming shortened V by 5 bases and J by 0 bases, and 10 bases separated the two germline ends. CDR3 bases: TGTGCCAGTAGTGAAGCGACTGTGAACACTGAAGCTTTCTTT. Protein: CASSEATVNTEAFF.

The V and J genes are TRBV19 and TRBJ2-1; D is uncertain. Germline loops: CDR1 LNHDA, CDR2 SQIVND (reference sequence). The V end was cut by 10 bases, the J end by 9 bases, with 19 bases between. CDR3 length: 13 residues. The CDR3 nucleotides read TGTGCCACTTCATTTAAAGTGGGGTCTGAGCAGTTCTTC. Encoded protein: CATSFKVGSEQFF.

The rearrangement links TRBV19 to TRBJ2-4; D possibly uses TRBD1 or TRBD2 (5 bases each). Germline lookup yields CDR1 LNHDA and CDR2 SQIVND (reference sequence). The V end was cut by 3 bases, the J end by 8 bases, with 14 bases between. The CDR3 is made up of 14 amino acids. The CDR3 DNA sequence: TGTGCCAGTAGTATTGGGGGTCTGGCGGACATTCAGTACTTC. As protein: CASSIGGLADIQYF.

The chain combines TRBV4-1 with TRBJ1-5; 7 nucleotides match TRBD1. The CDR3 has 16 residues. Germline trimming cut 5 bases from V and 0 bases from J; bases unmatched to any gene: 7. Germline-derived CDR1 and CDR2 are MGHRA and YSYEKL. CDR3: CASSIDRANSNQPQHF. In DNA form, the CDR3 reads TGCGCCAGCAGCATCGACAGGGCTAATAGCAATCAGCCCCAGCATTTT.

The chain couples TRBV6-4 to TRBJ2-3; D is undetermined. V was shortened by 0 bases and J by 4 bases, with 14 bases between the two germline ends. Germline V gene data show CDR1 as MRHNA and CDR2 as SNTAGT. This CDR3 region has 16 residues. As DNA, the CDR3 is TGTGCCAGCAGTGACTCCCCGTACCGTCCCGCAGATACGCAGTATTTT. Its translation: CASSDSPYRPADTQYF.

CDR3 DNA sequence: TGTGCCAGCAGCTTAACGCCCACCGGGGAGCTGTTTTTT. It translates to CASSLTPTGELFF. The chain couples TRBV7-9 to TRBJ2-2; D ambiguous. Germline V gives CDR1 SEHNR, CDR2 FQNEAQ (reference sequence). V gave up 2 bases and J gave up 4 bases, with 5 bases separating them. The CDR3 spans 13 residues.

The chain recombines TRBV4-2 with TRBJ2-3, with a weak D call TRBD1 (6 bases). V was cut by 0 bases and J by 6 bases, with 19 bases left in between. The CDR3 consists of 17 residues. The germline CDR1 and CDR2 sequences are LGHNA and YNFKEQ. In DNA form, the CDR3 reads TGTGCCAGCAGCCAAGAGGGAACAACAGGGCCCGGGGATACGCAGTATTTT. Encoded protein: CASSQEGTTGPGDTQYF.

The chain is built from TRBV25-1 and TRBJ2-7, with D uncertain. CDR3 length: 13 amino acids. Germline CDR1 reads MGHDK; CDR2 reads SYGVNS. The V gene lost 3 bases and the J gene lost 2 bases, with 8 bases spanning the gap. The CDR3 sequence is CASSEGYAYEQYF. The CDR3 DNA reads as TGTGCCAGCAGTGAGGGTTACGCCTACGAGCAGTACTTC.

V and J are TRBV9 and TRBJ2-1; 10 nucleotides line up with TRBD2. Losses at the gene ends were 0 bases for V and 5 bases for J; bases not matched to a gene: 2. The CDR3 has 15 residues. The germline CDR1 and CDR2 sequences are SGDLS and YYNGEE. CDR3 sequence reads: CASSVELAGNNEQFF. CDR3 DNA: TGTGCCAGCAGCGTAGAACTAGCGGGGAACAATGAGCAGTTCTTC.

The chain uses TRBV2 and TRBJ1-6, with 7 bases matching TRBD1. With 7 bases clipped from V and 14 bases from J, the junction kept 14 bases outside the gene matches. Per the germline V gene, CDR1 is SNHLY and CDR2 is FYNNEI. This CDR3 comprises 14 residues. CDR3 DNA: TGTGCCAGCATTTACCCTGGACAGGAATTCACCCTCCACTTT. Protein sequence: CASIYPGQEFTLHF.

This chain links TRBV6-1 with TRBJ2-7, with D tentatively TRBD1 or TRBD2 (5 bases each). CDR1 and CDR2 (germline): MNHNS, SASEGT. V lost 3 bases and J lost 5, with 14 bases in between. This CDR3 is built from 14 residues. This CDR3 is CASSDRLAGNEQYF. The CDR3 nucleotides read TGTGCCAGCAGTGATCGGCTAGCAGGGAACGAGCAGTACTTC.

J is TRBJ1-2 and V is TRBV27; no reliable D call. The V end lost 2 bases, the J end lost 4 bases, and 8 bases lay between the germline ends. The CDR3 contains 13 residues. Germline CDR1 and CDR2: MNHEY and SMNVEV (reference sequence). The CDR3 nucleotides read TGTGCCAGCAGTTTACACGGAAGCTATGGCTACACCTTC. Translated: CASSLHGSYGYTF.

The CDR3, as DNA: TGTGCCAGCAGCGGCCGGGACAGCAATGAGCAGTTCTTC. It translates to CASSGRDSNEQFF. The chain uses TRBV7-9 and TRBJ2-1; 7 bases are shared with TRBD1. The CDR3 is 13 amino acids. Germline lookup yields CDR1 SEHNR and CDR2 FQNEAQ (reference sequence). V lost 5 bases, J lost 6 bases, and 4 bases stayed unmatched.

The CDR3 here is CASSEDRGSGNTIYF. The DNA for the CDR3 is TGTGCCAGCAGTGAAGACAGGGGATCTGGAAACACCATATATTTT. V usage is TRBV6-1 and J usage is TRBJ1-3; 7 nucleotides line up with TRBD1. Trimming took 1 base from V and 1 from J; bases not matched to a gene: 1. Germline CDR1 is MNHNS and CDR2 is SASEGT. This CDR3 has 15 residues.

This chain joins TRBV5-1 and TRBJ2-3, with D uncertain. This CDR3 has 16 residues. CDR1 is SGHRS and CDR2 is YFSETQ in the germline V gene. V lost 2 bases to trimming and J lost 3 bases, with 16 bases between them. The CDR3 loop is CASSFGAAWGTDTQYF. The CDR3 DNA reads as TGCGCCAGCAGCTTCGGCGCCGCCTGGGGTACAGATACGCAGTATTTT.

The chain has TRBV7-6 and TRBJ1-1; TRBD1 aligns across 7 bases. CDR3 size: 15 residues. Germline V CDR1 and CDR2: SGHVS, FNYEAQ. V lost 2 bases to trimming and J lost 4 bases; unmatched junction nucleotides: 7. CDR3 in DNA: TGTGCCAGCAGCTTAAATAGGGGGCGCCTCACTGAAGCTTTCTTT. It yields the protein CASSLNRGRLTEAFF.

The rearrangement uses TRBV27 and TRBJ1-1; D call uncertain. CDR1 is MNHEY, CDR2 SMNVEV, per germline (reference sequence). This CDR3 has 15 amino acids. Trimming removed 5 bases at V and 5 bases at J, with 18 bases between. The CDR3 DNA sequence: TGTGCCAGCAGTCTAGGATCAAACGGAAGAACTGAAGCTTTCTTT. Translated: CASSLGSNGRTEAFF.

The chain combines TRBV10-1 with TRBJ2-3; 10 bases agree with TRBD2. This CDR3 region has 13 residues. Unmatched junction bases numbered 5, after V lost 0 bases and J lost 14 bases. Germline CDR1 and CDR2: WNHNN and SYGVQD (reference sequence). CDR3 in amino acids: CASSESLSGGRYF. The CDR3 region has the DNA TGCGCCAGCAGTGAGTCCCTTAGCGGGGGGAGGTATTTT.

The chain links TRBV4-1 to TRBJ1-5; a possible D gene is TRBD1 (5 bases). CDR3 length: 15 amino acids. V was cut by 3 bases and J by 7 bases, with 16 bases left in between. CDR1 is MGHRA and CDR2 is YSYEKL in the germline V gene. In DNA, the CDR3 is TGCGCCAGCAGCCACAGATGGGACTCGGACCAGCCCCAGCATTTT. It codes for CASSHRWDSDQPQHF.